These 21 T cell receptor beta chains originate from one sample sequenced in a study of blood T cell repertoires in COVID-19. Profiling relied on immunoSEQ multiplex PCR, and the TCRdb table lists in-frame clones only, not all of them. The repertoire includes a few hundred thousand clones, over 75% of them detected once, and less than 3% sits in the top ten. The sample comprised peripheral blood. Receptors originate from a woman between 50 and 59 years old with acute or convalescent COVID-19.

J is TRBJ2-1 and V is TRBV2; 7 bases are shared with TRBD1. Unmatched junction bases numbered 9, after V lost 7 bases and J lost 0 bases. The CDR3 totals 16 residues. CDR1 and CDR2 (germline): SNHLY, FYNNEI. The CDR3 DNA sequence: TGTGCCAGCAATGGCAGGGGGTTTGGCTCCTACAATGAGCAGTTCTTC. It codes for CASNGRGFGSYNEQFF.

This clone has more than one count but fewer than ten. This chain links TRBV10-3 with TRBJ2-2, with 9 bases fitting TRBD1. The length of the CDR3 is 16 residues. Trimming took 10 bases from V and 5 from J; bases not matched to a gene: 14. From germline, CDR1 is ENHRY and CDR2 SYGVKD. The CDR3, as DNA: TGTGCCACCCTAAACAGCAACAGGGGGCAAACCGGGGAGCTGTTTTTT. It encodes CATLNSNRGQTGELFF.

This chain connects TRBV15 to TRBJ2-1; D is possibly TRBD1 (5 bases). The germline CDR1 and CDR2 sequences are LNHNV and YYDKDF (reference sequence). The CDR3 is 13 amino acids. V was pared by 6 bases and J by 7 bases, with 13 bases between. CDR3 loop: CATRLTAINEQFF. The CDR3 DNA is TGTGCCACCAGGTTGACAGCAATAAATGAGCAGTTCTTC.

V usage is TRBV7-3 and J usage is TRBJ2-7; D not certain. The ends were cut back, 4 bases at V and 0 bases at J, with 4 bases in the middle. Germline CDR1 reads SGHTA; CDR2 reads FQGTGA. The CDR3 is 12 amino acids. CDR3 coding DNA: TGTGCCAGCAGCTCCAGCTCCTACGAGCAGTACTTC. It translates to CASSSSSYEQYF.

J is TRBJ1-4 and V is TRBV7-9; perhaps TRBD1 as D (6 bases). Trimming cost V 4 bases and J 6 bases, with 15 bases left between them. The CDR3 covers 15 residues. Looked up from germline, CDR1 is SEHNR and CDR2 is FQNEAQ (reference sequence). CDR3 sequence reads: CASSSQTGDYEKLFF. The CDR3 nucleotides are TGTGCCAGCAGCTCCCAGACAGGCGATTATGAAAAACTGTTTTTT.

This clone was seen more than once but under ten times. This sequence joins TRBV5-1 and TRBJ2-7, with 10 bases lining up with TRBD1. The germline V gene has CDR1 SGHRS and CDR2 YFSETQ. V lost 0 bases and J lost 5; bases outside the gene matches: 5. The CDR3 length is 15 residues. The CDR3 region is CASSLAGTGEDEQYF. DNA for the CDR3: TGCGCCAGCAGCTTGGCCGGGACAGGGGAGGACGAGCAGTACTTC.

The chain joins TRBV3-1 (or the pseudogene TRBV3-2) to TRBJ2-7; tentative D call: TRBD2 (6 bases). This CDR3 contains 13 residues. Germline CDR1 and CDR2: LGHDT and YNNKEL (reference sequence). V lost 4 bases and J 1 base, leaving 8 bases between the germline ends. The DNA of the CDR3 is TGTGCCAGCAGCCTTGGGGGGTCCTACGAGCAGTACTTC. Amino acids: CASSLGGSYEQYF.

This chain uses TRBV5-5 with TRBJ2-7; 10 nucleotides align to TRBD2. This CDR3 region has 16 residues. Per the germline V gene, CDR1 is SGHKS and CDR2 is YYEKEE (reference sequence). With 5 bases clipped from V and 3 bases from J, the junction kept 11 bases outside the gene matches. The CDR3 region has the DNA TGTGCCAGCAGTTTGACGAGGACTAGCGGAGTCTACGAGCAGTACTTC. It is translated as CASSLTRTSGVYEQYF.

The count of this clone is one. The V call is TRBV7-3, the J call TRBJ1-5; perhaps TRBD1 as D (6 bases). CDR3 length: 13 residues. The V gene's germline CDR1 is SGHTA and CDR2 FQGTGA. Trimming took 5 bases from V and 7 from J, leaving 12 bases between them. CDR3 nucleotides: TGTGCCAGCAGCCAGGACAGCGGCCAGCCCCAGCATTTT. Translating gives CASSQDSGQPQHF. Filled out from reference TRBV7-3 and TRBJ1-5, the complete variable domain reads GAGVSQTPSNKVTEKGKYVELRCDPISGHTALYWYRQSLGQGPEFLIYFQGTGAADDSGLPNDRFFAVRPEGSVSTLKIQRTERGDSAVYLCASSQDSGQPQHFGDGTRLSIL.

This chain connects TRBV5-4 to TRBJ1-2; a possible D gene is TRBD1 (5 bases). Germline CDR1 SGHNT, CDR2 YYREEE (reference sequence). This CDR3 has 14 residues. V lost 0 bases and J 6 bases, leaving 12 bases between the germline ends. In DNA form, the CDR3 reads TGTGCCAGCAGCTTGGCCCAGGGTATGGATGGCTACACCTTC. Its protein is CASSLAQGMDGYTF.

The chain uses TRBV30 and TRBJ2-7; D may be TRBD1 (5 bases). The germline V gene has CDR1 GTSNPN and CDR2 SVGIG (reference sequence). This CDR3 is 12 amino acids long. With 7 bases removed from V and 1 base from J, the gap between germline ends came to 11 bases. As DNA, the CDR3 is TGTGCCTTGACAGCGACGTCCTACGAGCAGTACTTC. Its translation is CALTATSYEQYF. Full variable domain (outside the CDR3, taken from reference TRBV30 and TRBJ2-7): SQTIHQWPATLVQPVGSPLSLECTVEGTSNPNLYWYRQAAGRGLQLLFYSVGIGQISSEVPQNLSASRPQDRQFILSSKKLLLSDSGFYLCALTATSYEQYFGPGTRLTVT.

CDR3 in DNA: TGTGCCAGCAGTGAAAATAGGGGCGAGCAGTACTTC. It codes for CASSENRGEQYF. The chain has TRBV2 and TRBJ2-7; tentative D call: TRBD1 (5 bases). The V gene lost 2 bases and the J gene lost 6 bases, with 8 bases spanning the gap. The germline V gene encodes CDR1 SNHLY and CDR2 FYNNEI. This CDR3 contains 12 residues.

The chain combines TRBV6-5 with TRBJ2-1, with 7 bases identical to TRBD2. The CDR3 covers 14 residues. CDR1 is MNHEY, CDR2 SVGAGI, per germline. J lost 7 bases, V lost 0 bases, and 3 bases had no gene match. The CDR3 DNA reads as TGTGCCAGCAGTTACTCGGGCGGGAGTAATGAGCAGTTCTTC. Amino acids: CASSYSGGSNEQFF.

Note on this clone: A junction boundary mismatches the germline segment, possibly from a read error. The V and J genes are TRBV20-1 and TRBJ1-2; D ambiguous. Looked up from germline, CDR1 is DFQATT and CDR2 is SNEGSKA (reference sequence). CDR3 length: 14 residues. The CDR3 spells CSASLAGEGYSYTF. CDR3 coding DNA: TGCAGTGCTAGTTTGGCCGGGGAGGGCTATAGCTACACCTTC.

The chain is built from TRBV2 and TRBJ2-1, with 8 bases matching TRBD1. V shed 4 bases, J shed 6 bases, and the junction held 14 bases outside the gene matches. The CDR3 runs 17 residues. Germline V gene lookup returns CDR1 SNHLY and CDR2 FYNNEI. CDR3 amino acids: CASSGPIGDRFGNEQFF. The CDR3 DNA reads TGTGCCAGCAGTGGACCAATAGGGGACAGGTTCGGCAATGAGCAGTTCTTC.

The chain links TRBV19 to TRBJ2-7, with a weak D call TRBD1 (6 bases). The V gene lost 0 bases and the J gene lost 7 bases, with 13 bases spanning the gap. The CDR3 covers 14 residues. Germline CDR1 LNHDA, CDR2 SQIVND (reference sequence). The CDR3 region is CASSIDGRGVEQYF. In DNA, the CDR3 is TGTGCCAGTAGTATAGATGGCAGGGGAGTGGAGCAGTACTTC.

V usage is TRBV7-9 and J usage is TRBJ1-4, with D possibly matching TRBD1 (6 bases). V lost 2 bases to trimming and J lost 0 bases, with 10 bases between them. Germline CDR1 is SEHNR and CDR2 is FQNEAQ (reference sequence). The CDR3 extends over 16 amino acids. The chain's CDR3 is CASSLWTVSTNEKLFF. CDR3 bases: TGTGCCAGCAGCTTATGGACAGTTTCAACTAATGAAAAACTGTTTTTT.

The chain uses TRBV5-1 and TRBJ2-5; maybe TRBD2 (6 bases). The length of the CDR3 is 14 residues. Germline CDR1 and CDR2: SGHRS and YFSETQ. V lost 4 bases to trimming and J lost 7 bases, with 17 bases between them. The CDR3 DNA sequence: TGCGCCAGCAGCCCCCGACTGGCGGGGTGGACCCAGTACTTC. Encoded protein: CASSPRLAGWTQYF.

The V call is TRBV3-1 (or the pseudogene TRBV3-2), the J call TRBJ2-1; D is undetermined. The CDR3 consists of 13 residues. V was clipped by 4 bases and J by 7 bases, with 11 bases between them. The germline V gene encodes CDR1 LGHDT and CDR2 YNNKEL (reference sequence). CDR3 loop: CASSRASWNEQFF. Written as DNA, the CDR3 is TGTGCCAGCAGCCGTGCTAGTTGGAATGAGCAGTTCTTC.

This sequence joins TRBV19 and TRBJ2-3, with D possibly being TRBD2 (5 bases). The germline CDR1 and CDR2 sequences are LNHDA and SQIVND (reference sequence). The CDR3 sequence is 14 residues long. Between the trimmed V and J ends, which lost 4 bases and 2 bases, there was a span of 10 bases. Written as DNA, the CDR3 is TGTGCCAGTAGTAGGCTAGCCCTCACAGATACGCAGTATTTT. It yields the protein CASSRLALTDTQYF. The variable domain in full, completed from reference TRBV19 and TRBJ2-3, reads DGGITQSPKYLFRKEGQNVTLSCEQNLNHDAMYWYRQDPGQGLRLIYYSQIVNDFQKGDIAEGYSVSREKKESFPLTVTSAQKNPTAFYLCASSRLALTDTQYFGPGTRLTVL.

V and J are TRBV4-3 and TRBJ1-1; D unresolved. CDR1 LGHNA and CDR2 YSLEER come from the germline V gene. CDR3 length: 15 residues. The ends were cut back, 0 bases at V and 1 base at J, with 9 bases in the middle. The CDR3 sequence is CASSQDVAGNTEAFF. The CDR3 nucleotides are TGCGCCAGCAGCCAAGATGTAGCGGGGAACACTGAAGCTTTCTTT.